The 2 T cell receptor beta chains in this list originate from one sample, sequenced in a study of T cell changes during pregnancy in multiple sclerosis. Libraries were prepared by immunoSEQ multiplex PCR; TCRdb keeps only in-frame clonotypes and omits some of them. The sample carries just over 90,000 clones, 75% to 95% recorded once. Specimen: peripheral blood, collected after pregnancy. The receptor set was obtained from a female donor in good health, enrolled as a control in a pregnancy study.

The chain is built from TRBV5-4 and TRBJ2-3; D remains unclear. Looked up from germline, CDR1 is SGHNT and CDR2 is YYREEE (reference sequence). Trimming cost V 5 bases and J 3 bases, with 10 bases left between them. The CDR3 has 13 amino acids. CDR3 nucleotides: TGTGCCAGCAGTTCTTACATAACAGATACGCAGTATTTT. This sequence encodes CASSSYITDTQYF.

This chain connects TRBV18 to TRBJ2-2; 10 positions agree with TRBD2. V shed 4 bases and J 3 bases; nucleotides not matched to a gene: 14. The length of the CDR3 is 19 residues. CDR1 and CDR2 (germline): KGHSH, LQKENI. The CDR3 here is CASSLPGLAGDSYTGELFF. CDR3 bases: TGTGCCAGCTCACTACCGGGGCTAGCGGGGGACTCGTACACCGGGGAGCTGTTTTTT.